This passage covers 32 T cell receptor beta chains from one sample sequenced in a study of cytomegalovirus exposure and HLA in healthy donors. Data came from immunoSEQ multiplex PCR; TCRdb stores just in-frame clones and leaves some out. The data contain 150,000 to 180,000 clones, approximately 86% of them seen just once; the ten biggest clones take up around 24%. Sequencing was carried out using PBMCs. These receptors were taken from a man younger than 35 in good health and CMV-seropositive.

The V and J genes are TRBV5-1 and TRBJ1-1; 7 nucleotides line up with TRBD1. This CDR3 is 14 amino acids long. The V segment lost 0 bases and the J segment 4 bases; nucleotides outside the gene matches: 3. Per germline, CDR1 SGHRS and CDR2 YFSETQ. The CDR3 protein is CASSLDRGFTEAFF. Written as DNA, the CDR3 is TGCGCCAGCAGCTTGGACAGGGGATTCACTGAAGCTTTCTTT. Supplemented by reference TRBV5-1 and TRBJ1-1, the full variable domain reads KAGVTQTPRYLIKTRGQQVTLSCSPISGHRSVSWYQQTPGQGLQFLFEYFSETQRNKGNFPGRFSGRQFSNSRSEMNVSTLELGDSALYLCASSLDRGFTEAFFGQGTRLTVV.

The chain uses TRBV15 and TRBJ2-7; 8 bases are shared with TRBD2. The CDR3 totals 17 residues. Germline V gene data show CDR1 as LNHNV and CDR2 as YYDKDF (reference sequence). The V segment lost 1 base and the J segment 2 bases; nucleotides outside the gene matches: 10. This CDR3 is CATSRAWGAGDTYEQYF. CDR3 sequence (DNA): TGTGCCACCAGCAGAGCCTGGGGAGCGGGGGATACCTACGAGCAGTACTTC.

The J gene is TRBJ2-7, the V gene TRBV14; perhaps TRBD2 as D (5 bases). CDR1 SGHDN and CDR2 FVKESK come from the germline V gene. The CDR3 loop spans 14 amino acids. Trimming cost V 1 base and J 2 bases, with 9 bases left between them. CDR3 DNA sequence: TGTGCCAGCAGCCAAGGTCTAGCTCCCTACGAGCAGTACTTC. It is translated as CASSQGLAPYEQYF.

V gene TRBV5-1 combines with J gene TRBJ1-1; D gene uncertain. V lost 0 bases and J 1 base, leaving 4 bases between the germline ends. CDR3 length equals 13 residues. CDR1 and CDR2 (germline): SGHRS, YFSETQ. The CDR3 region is CASSLDSNTEAFF. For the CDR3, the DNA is TGCGCCAGCAGCTTGGACTCGAACACTGAAGCTTTCTTT.

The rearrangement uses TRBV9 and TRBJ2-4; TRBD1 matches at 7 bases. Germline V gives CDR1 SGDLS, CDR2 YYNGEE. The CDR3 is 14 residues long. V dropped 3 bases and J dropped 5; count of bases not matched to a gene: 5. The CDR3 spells CASSEGASENIQYF. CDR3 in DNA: TGTGCCAGCAGCGAGGGGGCTTCGGAAAACATTCAGTACTTC.

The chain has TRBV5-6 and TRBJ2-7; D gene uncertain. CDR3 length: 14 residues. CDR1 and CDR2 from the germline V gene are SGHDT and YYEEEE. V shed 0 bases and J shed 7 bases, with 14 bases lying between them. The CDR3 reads CASSLGLSRWEQYF. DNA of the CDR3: TGTGCCAGCAGCTTGGGACTCAGCCGCTGGGAGCAGTACTTC.

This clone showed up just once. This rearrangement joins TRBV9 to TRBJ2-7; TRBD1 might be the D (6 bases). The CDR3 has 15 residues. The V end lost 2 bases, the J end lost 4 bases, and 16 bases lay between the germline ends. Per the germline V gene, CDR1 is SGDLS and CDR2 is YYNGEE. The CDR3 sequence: CASSVDPSTGYEQYF. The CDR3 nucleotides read TGTGCCAGCAGCGTCGACCCATCCACAGGGTACGAGCAGTACTTC.

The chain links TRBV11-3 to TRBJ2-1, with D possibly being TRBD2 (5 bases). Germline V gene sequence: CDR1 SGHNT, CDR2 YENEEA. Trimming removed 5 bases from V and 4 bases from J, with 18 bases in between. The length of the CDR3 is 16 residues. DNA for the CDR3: TGTGCCAGCAGCGAAACCCCGGGGTCTAAATACAATGAGCAGTTCTTC. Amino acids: CASSETPGSKYNEQFF.

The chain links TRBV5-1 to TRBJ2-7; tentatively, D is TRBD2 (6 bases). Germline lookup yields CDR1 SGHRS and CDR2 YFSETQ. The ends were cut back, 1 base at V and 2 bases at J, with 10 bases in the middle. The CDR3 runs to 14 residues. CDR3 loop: CASSLTSRTYEQYF. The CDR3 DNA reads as TGCGCCAGCAGCTTGACTAGCAGGACCTACGAGCAGTACTTC.

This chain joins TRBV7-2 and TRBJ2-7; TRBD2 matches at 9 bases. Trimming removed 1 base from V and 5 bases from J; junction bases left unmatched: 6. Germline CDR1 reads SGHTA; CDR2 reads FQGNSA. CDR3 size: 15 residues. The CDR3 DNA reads TGTGCCAGCAGCTTAGACAGCGGGGGGACGGACGAGCAGTACTTC. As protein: CASSLDSGGTDEQYF.

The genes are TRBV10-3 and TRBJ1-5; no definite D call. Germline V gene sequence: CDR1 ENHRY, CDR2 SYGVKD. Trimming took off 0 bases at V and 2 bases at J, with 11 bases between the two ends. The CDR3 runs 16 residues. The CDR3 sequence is CAISESGSQGNQPQHF. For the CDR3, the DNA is TGTGCCATCAGTGAGTCGGGCAGTCAGGGCAATCAGCCCCAGCATTTT.

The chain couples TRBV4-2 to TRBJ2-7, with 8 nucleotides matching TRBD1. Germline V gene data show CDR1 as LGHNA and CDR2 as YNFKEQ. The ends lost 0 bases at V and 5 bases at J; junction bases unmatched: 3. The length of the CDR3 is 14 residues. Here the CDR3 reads CASSQDRGRDEQYF. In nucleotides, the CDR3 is TGTGCCAGCAGCCAAGACAGGGGGCGGGACGAGCAGTACTTC.

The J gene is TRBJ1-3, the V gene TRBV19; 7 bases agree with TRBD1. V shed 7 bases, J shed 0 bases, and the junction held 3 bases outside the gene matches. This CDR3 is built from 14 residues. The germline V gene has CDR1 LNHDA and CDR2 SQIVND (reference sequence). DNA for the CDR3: TGTGCCAGTATGGACAGGACCTCTGGAAACACCATATATTTT. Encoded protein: CASMDRTSGNTIYF.

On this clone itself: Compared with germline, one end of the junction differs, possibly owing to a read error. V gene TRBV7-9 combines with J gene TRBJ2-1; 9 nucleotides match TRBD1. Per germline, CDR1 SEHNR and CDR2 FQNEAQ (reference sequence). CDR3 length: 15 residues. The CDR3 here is CASNLAQGAYNEQFF. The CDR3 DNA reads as TGTGCCAGCAACTTAGCACAGGGGGCGTACAATGAGCAGTTCTTC.

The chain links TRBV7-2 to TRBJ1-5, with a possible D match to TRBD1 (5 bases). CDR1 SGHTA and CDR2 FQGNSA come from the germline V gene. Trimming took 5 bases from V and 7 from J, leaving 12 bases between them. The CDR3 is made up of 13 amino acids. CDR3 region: CASSAQGGQPQHF. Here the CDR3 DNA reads TGTGCCAGCAGCGCGCAGGGAGGCCAGCCCCAGCATTTT.

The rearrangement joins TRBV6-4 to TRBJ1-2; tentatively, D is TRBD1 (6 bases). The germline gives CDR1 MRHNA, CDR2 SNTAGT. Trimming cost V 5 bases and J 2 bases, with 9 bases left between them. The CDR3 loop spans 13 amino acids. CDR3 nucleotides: TGTGCCAGCAGTACCGGACAGAACTATGGCTACACCTTC. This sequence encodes CASSTGQNYGYTF.

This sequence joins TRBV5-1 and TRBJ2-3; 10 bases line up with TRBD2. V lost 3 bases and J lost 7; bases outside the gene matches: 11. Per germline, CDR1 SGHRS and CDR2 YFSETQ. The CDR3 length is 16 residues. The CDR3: CASSSRVASGGHTQYF. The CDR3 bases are TGCGCCAGCAGCTCCCGGGTGGCTAGCGGGGGACATACGCAGTATTTT. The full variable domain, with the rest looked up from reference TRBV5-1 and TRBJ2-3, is KAGVTQTPRYLIKTRGQQVTLSCSPISGHRSVSWYQQTPGQGLQFLFEYFSETQRNKGNFPGRFSGRQFSNSRSEMNVSTLELGDSALYLCASSSRVASGGHTQYFGPGTRLTVL.

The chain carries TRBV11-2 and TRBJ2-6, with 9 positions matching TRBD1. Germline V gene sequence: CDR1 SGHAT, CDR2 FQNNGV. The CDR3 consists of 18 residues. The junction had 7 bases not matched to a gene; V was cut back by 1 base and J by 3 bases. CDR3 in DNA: TGTGCCAGCAGCTTAGGTACAGGGGGCGCCGGTGGGGCCAACGTCCTGACTTTC. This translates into CASSLGTGGAGGANVLTF.

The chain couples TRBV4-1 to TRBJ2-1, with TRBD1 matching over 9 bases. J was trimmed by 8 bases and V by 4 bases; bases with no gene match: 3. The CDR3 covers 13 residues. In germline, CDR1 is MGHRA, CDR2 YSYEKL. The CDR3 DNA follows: TGCGCCAGCAGCCTCAGGACAGGGGATGAGCAGTTCTTC. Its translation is CASSLRTGDEQFF.

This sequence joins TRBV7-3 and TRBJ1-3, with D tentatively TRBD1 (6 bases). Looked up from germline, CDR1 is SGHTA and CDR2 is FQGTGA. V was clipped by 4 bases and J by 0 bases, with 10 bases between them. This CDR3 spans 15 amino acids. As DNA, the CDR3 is TGTGCCAGCAGCTCACAGGGCTACTCTGGAAACACCATATATTTT. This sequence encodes CASSSQGYSGNTIYF.

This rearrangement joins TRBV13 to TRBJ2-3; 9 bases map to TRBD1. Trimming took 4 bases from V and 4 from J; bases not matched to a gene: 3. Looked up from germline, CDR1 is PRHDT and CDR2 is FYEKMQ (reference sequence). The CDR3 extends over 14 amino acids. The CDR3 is CASSSRQGADTQYF. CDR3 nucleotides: TGTGCCAGCAGCTCGCGACAGGGGGCAGATACGCAGTATTTT.

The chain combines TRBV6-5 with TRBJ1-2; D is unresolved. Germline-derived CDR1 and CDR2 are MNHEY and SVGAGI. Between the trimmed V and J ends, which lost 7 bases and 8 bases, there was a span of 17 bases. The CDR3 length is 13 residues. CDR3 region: CASTADGTRGYTF. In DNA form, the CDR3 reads TGTGCCAGCACCGCCGACGGAACCAGGGGCTACACCTTC.

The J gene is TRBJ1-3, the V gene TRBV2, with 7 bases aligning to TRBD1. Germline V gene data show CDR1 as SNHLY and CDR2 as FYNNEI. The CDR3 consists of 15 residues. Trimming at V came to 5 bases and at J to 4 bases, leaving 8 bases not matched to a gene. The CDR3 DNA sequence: TGTGCCAGCAGTATTGACAGGGTAGCCGGAAACACCATATATTTT. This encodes CASSIDRVAGNTIYF. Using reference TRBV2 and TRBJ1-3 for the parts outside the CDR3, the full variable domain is EPEVTQTPSHQVTQMGQEVILRCVPISNHLYFYWYRQILGQKVEFLVSFYNNEISEKSEIFDDQFSVERPDGSNFTLKIRSTKLEDSAMYFCASSIDRVAGNTIYFGEGSWLTVV.

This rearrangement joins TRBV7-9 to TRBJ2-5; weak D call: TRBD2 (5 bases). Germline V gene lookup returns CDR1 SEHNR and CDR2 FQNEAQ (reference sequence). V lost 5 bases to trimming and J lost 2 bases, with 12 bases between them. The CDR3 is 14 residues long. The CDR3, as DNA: TGTGCCAGCAGCCCTAGGACTCCTCAAGAGACCCAGTACTTC. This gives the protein CASSPRTPQETQYF.

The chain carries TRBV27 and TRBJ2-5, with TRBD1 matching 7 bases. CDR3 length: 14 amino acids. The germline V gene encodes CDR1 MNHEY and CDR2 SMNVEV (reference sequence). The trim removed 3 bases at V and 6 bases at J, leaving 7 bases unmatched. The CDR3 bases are TGTGCCAGCAGTTTGGACAGGCGGAGGAAGACCCAGTACTTC. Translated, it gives CASSLDRRRKTQYF.

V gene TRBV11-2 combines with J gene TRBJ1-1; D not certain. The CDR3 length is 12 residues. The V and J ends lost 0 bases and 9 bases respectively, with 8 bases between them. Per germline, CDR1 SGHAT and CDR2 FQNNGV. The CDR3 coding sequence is TGTGCCAGCAGCTTAGAATTCGGTAAAGCTTTCTTT. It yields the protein CASSLEFGKAFF.

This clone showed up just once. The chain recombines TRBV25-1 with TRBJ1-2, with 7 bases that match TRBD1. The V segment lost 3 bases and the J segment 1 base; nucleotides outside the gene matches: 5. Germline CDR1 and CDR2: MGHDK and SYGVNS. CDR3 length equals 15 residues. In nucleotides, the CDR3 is TGTGCCAGCAGTGACGGATCAGGGGGTAACTATGGCTACACCTTC. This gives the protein CASSDGSGGNYGYTF.

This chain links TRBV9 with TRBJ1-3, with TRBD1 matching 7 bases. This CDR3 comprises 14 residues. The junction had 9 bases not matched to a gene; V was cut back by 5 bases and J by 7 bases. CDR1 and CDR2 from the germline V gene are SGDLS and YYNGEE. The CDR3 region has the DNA TGTGCCAGCAGTATATACACAGGGGTGAACACCATATATTTT. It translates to CASSIYTGVNTIYF.

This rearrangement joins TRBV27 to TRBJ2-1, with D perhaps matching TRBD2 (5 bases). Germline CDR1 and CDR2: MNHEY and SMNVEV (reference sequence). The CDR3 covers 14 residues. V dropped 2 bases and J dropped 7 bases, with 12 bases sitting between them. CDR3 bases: TGTGCCAGCAGTTTACGGGGTGTAGTAAATGAGCAGTTCTTC. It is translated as CASSLRGVVNEQFF.

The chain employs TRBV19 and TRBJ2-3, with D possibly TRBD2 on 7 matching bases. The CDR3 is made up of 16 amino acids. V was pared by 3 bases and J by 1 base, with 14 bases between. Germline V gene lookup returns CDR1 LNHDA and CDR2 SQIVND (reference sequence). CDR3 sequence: CASSILQGGRTDTQYF. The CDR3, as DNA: TGTGCCAGTAGTATTCTACAGGGAGGGCGCACAGATACGCAGTATTTT.

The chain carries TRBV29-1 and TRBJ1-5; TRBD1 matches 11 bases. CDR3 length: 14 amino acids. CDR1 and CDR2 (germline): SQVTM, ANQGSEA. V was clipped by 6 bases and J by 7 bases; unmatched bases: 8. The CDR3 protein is CSVTGTGGGQPQHF. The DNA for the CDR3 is TGCAGCGTGACCGGGACAGGGGGAGGCCAGCCCCAGCATTTT. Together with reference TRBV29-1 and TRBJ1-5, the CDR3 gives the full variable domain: SAVISQKPSRDICQRGTSLTIQCQVDSQVTMMFWYRQQPGQSLTLIATANQGSEATYESGFVIDKFPISRPNLTFSTLTVSNMSPEDSSIYLCSVTGTGGGQPQHFGDGTRLSIL.

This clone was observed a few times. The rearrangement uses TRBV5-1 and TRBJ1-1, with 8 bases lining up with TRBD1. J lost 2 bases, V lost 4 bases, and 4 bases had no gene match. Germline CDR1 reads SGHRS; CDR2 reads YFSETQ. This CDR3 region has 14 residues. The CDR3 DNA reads TGCGCCAGCAGCATACAGGGGGACAACACTGAAGCTTTCTTT. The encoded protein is CASSIQGDNTEAFF.